The sequence of this T cell receptor beta chain was determined in a study of OX40 agonist ivuxolimab in advanced cancers. Study background: Dosing consisted of intravenous ivuxolimab at 0.01 to 10 mg/kg every 2 weeks.

The ends were cut back, 4 bases at V and 6 bases at J, with 7 bases in the middle. The CDR3 extends over 13 amino acids. CDR1 MNHNY and CDR2 SVGAGI come from the germline V gene (reference sequence). Here immunoSEQ multiplex PCR was the method, and the copy in TCRdb shows in-frame clones only, minus some. The table lists about 67,000 clones, about nine tenths of them singletons. The rearrangement links TRBV6-6 to TRBJ1-6; no definite D call. The clonotype was recovered from an adult with an advanced solid tumor such as melanoma, head and neck, liver or kidney cancer. This material consisted of CD4+ or CD8+ T cells sorted from blood, taken in a trial of the OX40 agonist ivuxolimab. CDR3 sequence: CASSLPGNSPLHF. CDR3 bases: TGTGCCAGCAGTTTACCGGGTAATTCACCCCTCCACTTT.